The sequence of this TCR beta chain was determined in a study of blood T cell repertoires in COVID-19. Produced via immunoSEQ multiplex PCR; TCRdb's table is partial and in-frame only. The data show 25,000 to 35,000 clones, approximately 89% seen once. CDR3 length: 15 residues. Germline loops: CDR1 SEHNR, CDR2 FQNEAQ (reference sequence). Losses at the gene ends were 7 bases for V and 0 bases for J; bases not matched to a gene: 6. The sequence was collected from a human donor with acute or convalescent COVID-19. The donor label of this sample is uncertain. The V call is TRBV7-9, the J call TRBJ2-3; TRBD1 agrees at 8 bases. The sample comprised peripheral blood. CDR3 sequence (DNA): TGTGCCAGCACCTACGGACAGGGCAGCACAGATACGCAGTATTTT. It codes for CASTYGQGSTDTQYF.